A single TCR beta chain is shown here with its context. There is no known antigen for this receptor. Per-base quality was not reported, and no clone a single base away is much larger than it. This record comes from a study of CD8 T cells in ankylosing spondylitis (dated by TCRdb to about 2017). For context, the study as a whole: To find TCR variants linked to disease, the study profiled T cell receptor beta repertoires in ankylosing spondylitis patients and healthy donors. In total, the full study cohort was made up of 100 to 140 healthy donors and approximately 27 ankylosing spondylitis patients. Peripheral blood was sampled, and synovial fluid was additionally collected from ankylosing spondylitis patients. What the authors observed across the whole study: The disease-linked clones showed a CD8+ phenotype and occurred at relatively low frequencies in peripheral blood. The disease-linked clones were reported as significantly enriched in matched synovial fluid samples from ankylosing spondylitis patients. Some motif variants were previously reported in synovial fluid and blood of reactive arthritis patients, suggesting common disease-initiation mechanisms. Blood from ankylosing spondylitis patients appeared to be characterized by a TCR beta motif made up of fewer than ten highly homologous amino acid variants.

V is pruned by 2 bases and J by 4 bases, leaving 12 bases of the junction without a gene match. From a lookup of the germline V gene (reference sequence), CDR1 and CDR2 are SGHKS and YYEKEE. Spanning cysteine to phenylalanine, the CDR3 consists of 18 amino acids. The read is trimmed to its CDR3 DNA, 54 bases read in frame from base 1. The sample was run on an Illumina HiSeq 2500. Quantitative 5'-RACE with molecular barcodes was the method used to prepare the TCR beta libraries. Per the original workflow: Disease-linked TCR variants were identified with a new computational method built on a probabilistic model of VDJ rearrangement. TCRdb reprocessed the public reads (quality trimming at Q25 with fastp, clone calling with MiXCR) and kept in-frame beta chains. Rows matching on CDR3 protein sequence are summarized as one entry with the most common DNA and genes. Here the V and J calls rest on TCRdb's processing, not on the authors' analysis. A total of almost 400,000 distinct CDR3 sequences appear in this sample, about a fifth of them only once. The ten largest clones add up to around 17% of the sample.

This sequence uses TRBV5-5 and TRBJ2-2; 9 central nucleotides agree with TRBD2. Sequencing was carried out using blood, either unsorted or a sorted T cell fraction (not recorded which). The receptor comes from a male donor with ankylosing spondylitis. The CDR3 reads as follows: CASSFFGGGRAITGELFF. The nucleotide sequence is given as TGTGCCAGCAGCTTCTTCGGTGGCGGGAGGGCCATCACCGGGGAGCTGTTTTTT.